This section outlines one T cell receptor (beta chain) sequence together with its context. What it recognizes is unknown. CDR3 length: 16 amino acids. The germline gives CDR1 MGHRA, CDR2 YSYEKL. With 0 bases clipped from V and 2 bases from J, the junction kept 2 bases outside the gene matches. The data derive from a study of shared clonotypes between healthy human individuals. For the study at large: The study enrolled two women and a few men aged 18 to 49.

Study results and caveats: The study found lower generation probabilities in non-shared clonotypes than in those shared by all four donors.

The data were produced by immunoSEQ multiplex PCR, yet TCRdb's version contains in-frame clones alone and is incomplete. The data hold more than 500,000 clones, with 90% to 96% observed a single time. This sequence was found in a woman aged 25 to 39 in good health. Input material: naive CD4+ T cells sorted from blood. Subset specified: CD45RA+ positively selected. This chain uses TRBV4-1 with TRBJ2-1; 9 nucleotides agree with TRBD1. The CDR3 DNA reads TGCGCCAGCAGCCAAGAACGGGACAGGGCCTACAATGAGCAGTTCTTC. Amino acids: CASSQERDRAYNEQFF.